This T cell receptor beta chain was observed in a study of blood T cell repertoires in COVID-19 (dated by TCRdb to between 2020 and 2021). Turning to the overall study: Collaborator samples came from the United States, Italy and Spain and covered acute and convalescent phases of COVID-19. The material from the prospective study consisted of cDNA or gDNA derived from T cells, B-cell-depleted T cells, or PBMCs. Subjects who had been exposed to COVID-19, were actively infected with it, or had recovered from it provided the deeply sampled blood TCRbeta repertoires that made up the dataset. A freely available public database, intended as a resource for researchers studying the immune response to SARS-CoV-2, is where the repertoires were released. Samples were obtained from the ongoing ImmuneRACE study (first 160 participants) and from about 1,300 subjects provided by 6 global collaborators. Sample metadata almost always included a de-identified subject ID, COVID-19 status, age in years and sex. Where HLA class I and class II types were available, the types were taken from metadata supplied by the sample provider, not from assay-based typing. What the study reported, not specific to this receptor: The amount of clinical and demographic metadata varied by source and participant and was provided uncurated.

At one collaborating source in Seattle, patients were enrolled during active infection and were followed longitudinally through the course of disease. Each collaborating institution followed its own protocols to collect whole blood in K2EDTA tubes. For TCRbeta analysis, collaborator samples were shipped as frozen whole blood, as isolated PBMCs, or as DNA extracted from either sample type. CDR1 and CDR2 (MNHEY, SVGAGI) derive from the germline V gene. The CDR3 contains 14 residues, cysteine and phenylalanine counted. Only the CDR3 portion is preserved as DNA: 42 bases, with reading frame beginning at the first base. The junction shows trimming of 10 bases on V and 0 bases on J, plus 12 bases between the germline ends. The sample holds a few counts of this clone. Its antigen is currently not known. No per-base quality is available; no much larger clone lies one base away. TCRbeta CDR3 regions were amplified from genomic DNA by means of the immunoSEQ Assay, a bias-controlled multiplex PCR. Per the original workflow: Within the assay, amplification of reference gene primers was used to estimate how many nucleated cells each sample contained. To quantify the absolute abundance of each unique TCRbeta CDR3 rearrangement, sequence reads were collapsed and filtered. Productive Simpson clonality was computed per sample as the square root of Simpson's diversity index over productive rearrangements. The table was pulled from immuneACCESS by TCRdb, which kept in-frame rearrangements only. Such tables lose some clones; where checked, under half of the loss comes from unresolved V genes, and the rest has no known cause. V, J and clone size reflect that table, while D and trimming were determined from the DNA. For this sample there are about 160,000 clones; approximately 84% appear just once. The ten largest clonotypes hold more than 5% of the sample.

The rearrangement joined TRBV6-5 to TRBJ1-4; the D gene is unclear. The sequenced sample consisted of peripheral blood. The receptor was isolated from a woman between 50 and 59 years old with COVID-19, enrolled during active disease. The CDR3 corresponds to CATRGVATNEKLFF. The DNA sequence follows: TGTGCCACCCGCGGGGTTGCAACTAATGAAAAACTGTTTTTT.